This T cell receptor (beta chain) was identified during a study of T cells expressing NK-cell markers. Germline CDR1 and CDR2: MGHRA and YSYEKL. CDR3 length: 17 residues. TCRdb reprocessed the 5' RACE reads and keeps a single row for each CDR3 protein, giving no DNA. The specimen's table records 300,000 to 500,000 distinct CDR3 sequences. Sequencing input: blood T cells: a sorted CD56 or NKG2C T cell subset, CD4+ or CD8+ T cells, or bulk PBMC T cells (not recorded which). The chain recombines TRBV4-1 with TRBJ2-7; TCRdb's assignment of TRBD2 cannot be checked, as there is no DNA. The TCR comes from a woman in her 50s in good health. The CDR3 sequence: CASSQIDLGLAGGPQYF.